The 21 T cell receptor beta chains reported below all come from one sample, sequenced in a study of identical twins. TCRdb redid the calling of the 5' RACE reads with MiXCR, one entry per CDR3 protein. The sample carries a few hundred thousand distinct CDR3 sequences, roughly 13% recorded once. This sample was also put to use in a study of yellow fever vaccine responses in identical twins.

What was sequenced was memory (CD45RO+) T cells sorted from blood. The receptor set was obtained from a woman aged 18-35 years in good health.

This clonotype was found a few times. The gene calls are TRBV27 and TRBJ2-5; D is uncertain. Germline V lookup: CDR1 MNHEY, CDR2 SMNVEV (reference sequence). V gave up 5 bases and J gave up 5 bases, with 12 bases separating them. The CDR3 is made up of 13 amino acids. CDR3 region: CASSRQESETQYF. The CDR3 region has the DNA TGTGCCAGCAGTCGCCAGGAGTCTGAGACCCAGTACTTC.

This clonotype came up many times. V and J are TRBV11-3 and TRBJ2-1; D unclear. Germline V gene lookup returns CDR1 SGHNT and CDR2 YENEEA. V was cut by 3 bases and J by 8 bases, with 8 bases left in between. This CDR3 has 12 amino acids. The DNA for the CDR3 is TGTGCCAGCAGCTTTAATCTGGATGAGCAGTTCTTC. Its translation is CASSFNLDEQFF. The whole variable domain, remainder taken from reference TRBV11-3 and TRBJ2-1, is EAGVVQSPRYKIIEKKQPVAFWCNPISGHNTLYWYLQNLGQGPELLIRYENEEAVDDSQLPKDRFSAERLKGVDSTLKIQPAELGDSAVYLCASSFNLDEQFFGPGTRLTVL.

This clonotype occurred a few times. V usage is TRBV6-1 and J usage is TRBJ2-1, with 9 bases identical to TRBD2. V was pared by 3 bases and J by 8 bases, with 11 bases of the junction left unmatched. Germline CDR1 reads MNHNS; CDR2 reads SASEGT. CDR3 length: 16 amino acids. The CDR3 spells CASSDHQGLAEDEQFF. CDR3 nucleotide sequence: TGTGCCAGCAGTGATCACCAGGGACTAGCCGAAGATGAGCAGTTCTTC.

This clonotype came up many times. This sequence joins TRBV29-1 and TRBJ2-7; D is undetermined. This CDR3 contains 12 residues. The germline V gene has CDR1 SQVTM and CDR2 ANQGSEA. V lost 4 bases to trimming and J lost 3 bases, with 10 bases between them. Here the CDR3 reads CSVVILSYEQYF. CDR3 DNA sequence: TGCAGCGTTGTAATACTAAGCTACGAGCAGTACTTC.

The chain recombines TRBV20-1 with TRBJ2-1; D not certain. This CDR3 has 13 amino acids. V gave up 2 bases and J gave up 5 bases, with 10 bases separating them. Germline V gene sequence: CDR1 DFQATT, CDR2 SNEGSKA (reference sequence). The CDR3 here is CSARWSSDNEQFF. CDR3 coding DNA: TGCAGTGCTAGATGGAGTTCGGACAATGAGCAGTTCTTC.

The rearrangement joins TRBV7-8 to TRBJ2-5; 8 nucleotides align to TRBD1. From germline, CDR1 is SGHVS and CDR2 FQNEAQ. The CDR3 has 15 amino acids. The junction had 7 bases not matched to a gene; V was cut back by 1 base and J by 6 bases. The CDR3 spells CASSLDSQGAKTQYF. The CDR3 coding sequence is TGTGCCAGCAGCTTAGATTCCCAGGGGGCCAAGACCCAGTACTTC.

This clonotype has only a few counts. The V gene is TRBV9, the J gene TRBJ2-7; maybe TRBD1 (5 bases). Per germline, CDR1 SGDLS and CDR2 YYNGEE. The length of the CDR3 is 15 residues. Trimming left V 2 bases short and J 3 bases short, with 15 bases between. In nucleotides, the CDR3 is TGTGCCAGCAGCGTGGGTGACCCGACAGTCTACGAGCAGTACTTC. It codes for CASSVGDPTVYEQYF.

At least ten counts were recorded for this clonotype. This chain connects TRBV12-3 or TRBV12-4 to TRBJ1-4; D is undetermined. V gave up 6 bases and J gave up 8 bases, with 19 bases separating them. This CDR3 contains 15 residues. The CDR3 DNA follows: TGTGCCAGCAGCTCAAAAAGTGTCTCTAGCGAAAAACTGTTTTTT. Translation gives CASSSKSVSSEKLFF.

The gene calls are TRBV20-1 and TRBJ1-1; D unresolved. In germline, CDR1 is DFQATT, CDR2 SNEGSKA (reference sequence). V lost 5 bases, J lost 11 bases, and 21 bases lay in between. This CDR3 region has 13 residues. The CDR3 loop is CSAPGVTDGEAFF. The CDR3 nucleotides are TGCAGTGCTCCCGGCGTGACGGACGGGGAGGCTTTCTTT.

This clonotype was recorded at least ten times. The chain employs TRBV6-5 and TRBJ2-7; D ambiguous. Trimming removed 4 bases from V and 3 bases from J, with 7 bases in between. The CDR3 is made up of 12 amino acids. Germline V lookup: CDR1 MNHEY, CDR2 SVGAGI. The CDR3 nucleotides are TGTGCCAGCAGTTCCCTCCGCTACGAGCAGTACTTC. This gives the protein CASSSLRYEQYF.

The chain is built from TRBV2 and TRBJ1-6; D call uncertain. The CDR3 has 11 amino acids. The germline V gene has CDR1 SNHLY and CDR2 FYNNEI. Deletions cut 6 bases from V and 7 bases from J, with 4 bases between. The CDR3 DNA reads TGTGCCAGCAGGGCAAATTCACCCCTCCACTTT. It codes for CASRANSPLHF.

This clonotype was counted between two and nine times. The rearrangement uses TRBV10-3 and TRBJ2-7, with 7 bases matching TRBD1. Germline values: CDR1 ENHRY, CDR2 SYGVKD. CDR3 length: 18 residues. V shed 2 bases, J shed 3 bases, and the junction held 16 bases outside the gene matches. The DNA of the CDR3 is TGTGCCATCAGTGAGCCGAAGGTACCGGGGACAGCAGGCTACGAGCAGTACTTC. Protein sequence: CAISEPKVPGTAGYEQYF.

This clonotype was found many times. This chain joins TRBV24-1 and TRBJ2-3, with TRBD1 as a possible D gene (7 bases). Germline V gives CDR1 KGHDR, CDR2 SFDVKD. V lost 6 bases, J lost 2 bases, and 17 bases lay in between. This CDR3 is 16 amino acids long. The chain's CDR3 is CATSYGGTAYTDTQYF. CDR3 DNA: TGTGCCACCAGTTACGGCGGGACAGCTTACACAGATACGCAGTATTTT.

The gene calls are TRBV18 and TRBJ2-3; TRBD2 agrees at 14 bases. The V gene end was trimmed by 3 bases and the J gene end by 1 base; junction bases not matched to a gene: 3. The germline V gene has CDR1 KGHSH and CDR2 LQKENI. The CDR3 runs 17 residues. The CDR3 protein is CASSPAGLAGGTDTQYF. The DNA of the CDR3 is TGTGCCAGCTCACCGGCGGGACTAGCGGGAGGCACAGATACGCAGTATTTT.

The rearrangement uses TRBV20-1 and TRBJ2-7; no clear D. CDR1 and CDR2 (germline): DFQATT, SNEGSKA (reference sequence). V gave up 6 bases and J gave up 3 bases, with 9 bases separating them. This CDR3 has 11 residues. In nucleotides, the CDR3 is TGCAGTGCCCGGACCCTCTACGAGCAGTACTTC. Its translation is CSARTLYEQYF.

The table lists this clonotype with a few counts. The rearrangement uses TRBV27 and TRBJ2-1, with 8 bases that match TRBD2. CDR1 and CDR2 from the germline V gene are MNHEY and SMNVEV (reference sequence). V lost 6 bases to trimming and J lost 2 bases; unmatched junction nucleotides: 6. There are 15 residues in the CDR3. CDR3 sequence (DNA): TGTGCCAGCAGGCCATCTAGCGGGCCCTACAATGAGCAGTTCTTC. It yields the protein CASRPSSGPYNEQFF.

This clonotype was found many times. The rearrangement joins TRBV12-3 or TRBV12-4 to TRBJ2-1, with 7 nucleotides matching TRBD2. There are 14 residues in the CDR3. Unmatched junction bases numbered 2, after V lost 2 bases and J lost 4 bases. Here the CDR3 DNA reads TGTGCCAGCAGTTTAACTAGCGTATACAATGAGCAGTTCTTC. It specifies CASSLTSVYNEQFF.

This clonotype has only a few counts. This sequence joins TRBV20-1 and TRBJ1-5; no reliable D call. The V and J ends lost 6 bases and 6 bases respectively, with 18 bases between them. Germline V CDR1 and CDR2: DFQATT, SNEGSKA (reference sequence). This CDR3 has 14 residues. The CDR3 region is CSADDPGRRQPQHF. The CDR3 DNA sequence: TGCAGTGCGGATGACCCCGGGAGGCGTCAGCCCCAGCATTTT.

This clonotype came up a few times. The rearrangement links TRBV2 to TRBJ1-2; D is uncertain. The germline V gene encodes CDR1 SNHLY and CDR2 FYNNEI. Trimming stripped 8 bases from V and 0 bases from J, with 7 bases between. This CDR3 has 12 amino acids. The CDR3 is CASQVSNYGYTF. The CDR3 DNA reads as TGTGCCAGCCAGGTTTCTAACTATGGCTACACCTTC.

This clonotype has more than one count but fewer than ten. The V call is TRBV6-5, the J call TRBJ1-4; D call uncertain. The CDR3 consists of 15 residues. Between the trimmed V and J ends, which lost 0 bases and 7 bases, there was a span of 12 bases. The V gene's germline CDR1 is MNHEY and CDR2 SVGAGI. CDR3 loop: CASSYSVGPFEKLFF. CDR3 sequence (DNA): TGTGCCAGCAGTTACTCGGTCGGACCTTTTGAAAAACTGTTTTTT.

This clonotype has at least ten counts. This chain links TRBV12-3 or TRBV12-4 with TRBJ2-3; D call uncertain. Trimming shortened V by 6 bases and J by 5 bases, and 6 bases separated the two germline ends. The CDR3 is 11 residues long. In DNA, the CDR3 is TGTGCCAGCAGCCAGCGAGATACGCAGTATTTT. It is translated as CASSQRDTQYF.